This passage covers 31 T cell receptor beta chains from one sample sequenced in a study of cytomegalovirus exposure and HLA in healthy donors. It was with 60 Vbeta and 13 Jbeta primers that the PCR ran. The data were produced by immunoSEQ multiplex PCR, yet TCRdb's version contains in-frame clones alone and is incomplete. Among about 96,000 clones, approximately 74% were seen once, and the ten largest hold roughly 3%. The sequenced material came from PBMCs. The source of these receptors is a female donor in good health and CMV-seropositive.

The V and J genes are TRBV9 and TRBJ1-1; no clear D gene. Between the trimmed V and J ends, which lost 4 bases and 1 base, there was a span of 14 bases. Germline CDR1 reads SGDLS; CDR2 reads YYNGEE. The CDR3 runs 15 residues. CDR3: CASSPTPRWNTEAFF. In DNA form, the CDR3 reads TGTGCCAGCAGCCCTACCCCCAGGTGGAACACTGAAGCTTTCTTT.

The chain recombines TRBV15 with TRBJ1-1, with no clear D. The germline V and J ends were trimmed by 0 bases and 2 bases, with 7 bases remaining between them. CDR3 length: 14 amino acids. Germline CDR1 reads LNHNV; CDR2 reads YYDKDF (reference sequence). DNA for the CDR3: TGTGCCACCAGCAGAGAAGCGGAAAACACTGAAGCTTTCTTT. It specifies CATSREAENTEAFF.

The chain uses TRBV20-1 and TRBJ2-7; D not certain. Germline V CDR1 and CDR2: DFQATT, SNEGSKA (reference sequence). The CDR3 totals 10 residues. Trimming pared 7 bases from V and 3 bases from J, leaving 7 bases between. This CDR3 is CSVRFYEQYF. CDR3 nucleotides: TGCAGTGTTCGGTTCTACGAGCAGTACTTC.

This clone has only a few counts. This chain links TRBV7-9 with TRBJ1-2; 8 positions match TRBD1. The V and J ends lost 4 bases and 2 bases, in that order; junction bases with no gene match: 6. In germline, CDR1 is SEHNR, CDR2 FQNEAQ (reference sequence). The CDR3 loop spans 15 amino acids. CDR3 sequence reads: CASSSSRQGNYGYTF. In DNA, the CDR3 is TGTGCCAGCAGCTCGAGCCGACAGGGGAACTATGGCTACACCTTC.

V gene TRBV28 combines with J gene TRBJ1-2, with no clear D. V was pared by 3 bases and J by 2 bases, with 7 bases between. Germline V gene lookup returns CDR1 MDHEN and CDR2 SYDVKM. The CDR3 contains 13 residues. This CDR3 is CASSLAVNYGYTF. CDR3 nucleotides: TGTGCCAGCAGTTTGGCAGTAAACTATGGCTACACCTTC.

This clone occurred once. The chain carries TRBV4-3 and TRBJ1-4; the D is unclear. Germline-derived CDR1 and CDR2 are LGHNA and YSLEER. V was clipped by 4 bases and J by 7 bases, with 16 bases between them. This CDR3 is 15 amino acids long. Written as DNA, the CDR3 is TGCGCCAGCAGCCCAGGACTGGGTGTCGGTGAAAAACTGTTTTTT. Amino acids: CASSPGLGVGEKLFF.

The chain links TRBV30 to TRBJ2-7; D remains unclear. The CDR3 has 11 amino acids. Trimming took off 4 bases at V and 2 bases at J, with 6 bases between the two ends. Per germline, CDR1 GTSNPN and CDR2 SVGIG (reference sequence). CDR3 bases: TGTGCCTGGACACGGGCCTACGAGCAGTACTTC. Translation: CAWTRAYEQYF.

In this sample, this clone turned up a few times. This chain links TRBV2 with TRBJ1-5, with D perhaps matching TRBD1 (6 bases). The CDR3 runs to 15 residues. The V and J ends lost 6 bases and 3 bases respectively, with 15 bases between them. Germline CDR1 reads SNHLY; CDR2 reads FYNNEI. The CDR3 protein is CASSLQGSHNQPQHF. CDR3 DNA: TGTGCCAGCAGCCTACAGGGATCACACAATCAGCCCCAGCATTTT.

The chain recombines TRBV4-3 with TRBJ2-1; possibly TRBD1 for D (5 bases). Trimming stripped 0 bases from V and 8 bases from J, with 23 bases between. Germline V gene lookup returns CDR1 LGHNA and CDR2 YSLEER. The CDR3 contains 18 residues. Here the CDR3 DNA reads TGCGCCAGCAGCCAAGACCCGGCAGGTCCTAGGGGTTCCGATGAGCAGTTCTTC. This gives the protein CASSQDPAGPRGSDEQFF.

This clone showed up just once. The chain uses TRBV4-1 and TRBJ1-2; TRBD1 might be the D (5 bases). The CDR3 totals 16 residues. Germline CDR1 is MGHRA and CDR2 is YSYEKL. The germline V and J ends were trimmed by 3 bases and 5 bases, with 19 bases remaining between them. CDR3 loop: CASSHPSPGLRYGYTF. DNA of the CDR3: TGCGCCAGCAGCCACCCCAGTCCAGGGCTAAGGTATGGCTACACCTTC.

J is TRBJ2-7 and V is TRBV4-1; 7 bases align to TRBD1. CDR1 is MGHRA and CDR2 is YSYEKL in the germline V gene. The CDR3 is 16 residues long. The V and J ends lost 3 bases and 6 bases, in that order; junction bases with no gene match: 14. Here the CDR3 DNA reads TGCGCCAGCAGCCAGGCTTCTACCGGGACAGTAGGCGAGCAGTACTTC. Its protein is CASSQASTGTVGEQYF.

V gene TRBV5-8 combines with J gene TRBJ2-5; D might be TRBD1 (6 bases). The CDR3 sequence is 15 residues long. The germline V gene has CDR1 SGHTS and CDR2 YDEGEE. V was trimmed by 4 bases and J by 2 bases, leaving 15 bases between them. The CDR3 sequence is CASSLWTAQQETQYF. The DNA for the CDR3 is TGTGCCAGCAGCCTCTGGACAGCCCAACAAGAGACCCAGTACTTC.

The chain has TRBV4-1 and TRBJ2-3; D may be TRBD2 (6 bases). The CDR3 contains 13 residues. Germline V gives CDR1 MGHRA, CDR2 YSYEKL. V was pared by 4 bases and J by 2 bases, with 7 bases between. The CDR3 DNA reads as TGCGCCAGCAGCCGGGGGGTCACAGATACGCAGTATTTT. Protein sequence: CASSRGVTDTQYF.

This chain links TRBV5-4 with TRBJ2-5; D not resolved. Germline CDR1 is SGHNT and CDR2 is YYREEE (reference sequence). Between the trimmed V and J ends, which lost 5 bases and 2 bases, there was a span of 10 bases. This CDR3 comprises 13 residues. CDR3 residues: CASRSTFQETQYF. DNA of the CDR3: TGTGCCAGCAGGTCGACTTTTCAAGAGACCCAGTACTTC.

This clone was seen only once. The chain joins TRBV30 to TRBJ2-1; perhaps TRBD2 as D (5 bases). The CDR3 has 15 residues. Trimming took 4 bases from V and 2 from J, leaving 15 bases between them. Germline CDR1 GTSNPN, CDR2 SVGIG (reference sequence). CDR3 region: CAWNLRRSTYNEQFF. In nucleotides, the CDR3 is TGTGCCTGGAACCTCCGGAGGTCAACCTACAATGAGCAGTTCTTC. Supplemented by reference TRBV30 and TRBJ2-1, the full variable domain reads SQTIHQWPATLVQPVGSPLSLECTVEGTSNPNLYWYRQAAGRGLQLLFYSVGIGQISSEVPQNLSASRPQDRQFILSSKKLLLSDSGFYLCAWNLRRSTYNEQFFGPGTRLTVL.

The chain uses TRBV30 and TRBJ2-5; TRBD2 agrees at 9 bases. The J call may be incorrect, as the DNA end agrees better with TRBJ2-7. From germline, CDR1 is GTSNPN and CDR2 SVGIG (reference sequence). CDR3 length: 14 amino acids. CDR3 bases: TGTGCCTGGGGGGCTAGCGGGGCCCTCTACGAGCAGTACTTC. This translates into CAWGASGALYEQYF.

The V gene is TRBV5-1, the J gene TRBJ1-2; TRBD1 aligns across 7 bases. V gave up 5 bases and J gave up 5 bases; unmatched junction bases: 3. This CDR3 contains 12 residues. Per germline, CDR1 SGHRS and CDR2 YFSETQ. The chain's CDR3 is CASRTGPYGYTF. In DNA form, the CDR3 reads TGCGCCAGCAGGACAGGGCCATATGGCTACACCTTC.

The chain joins TRBV29-1 to TRBJ2-2; D unclear. The CDR3 is made up of 13 amino acids. Trimming took 5 bases from V and 1 from J, leaving 8 bases between them. CDR1 is SQVTM, CDR2 ANQGSEA, per germline. In DNA, the CDR3 is TGCAGCGTTTTCGAGCTGAACACCGGGGAGCTGTTTTTT. It encodes CSVFELNTGELFF.

The J gene is TRBJ1-1, the V gene TRBV28; D gene uncertain. The CDR3 spans 13 residues. The germline V gene has CDR1 MDHEN and CDR2 SYDVKM. V was pared by 6 bases and J by 3 bases, with 11 bases between. The CDR3 spells CASSIERDTEAFF. The CDR3 DNA is TGTGCCAGCAGCATCGAGAGGGACACTGAAGCTTTCTTT.

CDR3 in DNA: TGTGCCAGCACCCCCGCAAGAGCGGGGGGCACAGATACGCAGTATTTT. Translation gives CASTPARAGGTDTQYF. The rearrangement joins TRBV2 to TRBJ2-3, with 8 bases identical to TRBD2. Germline assignment: CDR1 SNHLY and CDR2 FYNNEI. CDR3 length: 16 amino acids. V shed 7 bases and J 1 base; nucleotides not matched to a gene: 10.

The rearrangement links TRBV7-2 to TRBJ1-2, with D unresolved. Trimming removed 4 bases at V and 5 bases at J, with 11 bases between. CDR1 and CDR2 from the germline V gene are SGHTA and FQGNSA. The CDR3 length is 13 residues. CDR3 in amino acids: CASSSVMVYGYTF. For the CDR3, the DNA is TGTGCCAGCAGCTCAGTGATGGTATATGGCTACACCTTC.

This clone turned up a few times. The gene calls are TRBV11-2 and TRBJ2-3, with 8 bases aligning to TRBD2. This CDR3 comprises 15 residues. Per germline, CDR1 SGHAT and CDR2 FQNNGV. Losses at the gene ends were 7 bases for V and 2 bases for J; bases not matched to a gene: 8. CDR3 bases: TGTGCCAGCACCCTAGCGGGTTTAGACACAGATACGCAGTATTTT. Protein sequence: CASTLAGLDTDTQYF.

V usage is TRBV6-1 and J usage is TRBJ2-1; 11 positions match TRBD2. CDR1 is MNHNS and CDR2 is SASEGT in the germline V gene. CDR3 length: 16 residues. After removal of 4 bases from V and 10 bases from J, the junction contained 12 bases not matched to a gene. The CDR3 spells CASSAYSGRAYWEQFF. The CDR3 nucleotides read TGTGCCAGCAGTGCATATAGCGGGAGGGCCTATTGGGAGCAGTTCTTC.

This chain joins TRBV2 and TRBJ2-1; D remains unclear. V was cut by 6 bases and J by 2 bases, with 14 bases left in between. CDR3 length: 15 amino acids. Germline CDR1 SNHLY, CDR2 FYNNEI. The CDR3 DNA follows: TGTGCCAGCAGCCTTATACGGGTGGCCTACAATGAGCAGTTCTTC. It yields the protein CASSLIRVAYNEQFF.

The chain couples TRBV5-4 to TRBJ1-2, with 9 positions matching TRBD1. Losses at the gene ends were 5 bases for V and 0 bases for J; bases not matched to a gene: 8. Germline V gene data show CDR1 as SGHNT and CDR2 as YYREEE (reference sequence). CDR3 length equals 16 residues. The CDR3 loop reads CASRQPGQGANYGYTF. The DNA for the CDR3 is TGTGCCAGCAGACAACCGGGACAGGGAGCTAACTATGGCTACACCTTC.

The gene calls are TRBV30 and TRBJ1-1; perhaps TRBD1 as D (5 bases). The CDR3 spans 15 residues. The V gene's germline CDR1 is GTSNPN and CDR2 SVGIG (reference sequence). Between the trimmed V and J ends, which lost 4 bases and 0 bases, there was a span of 15 bases. CDR3 sequence reads: CAWNTRGLVNTEAFF. DNA for the CDR3: TGTGCCTGGAACACAAGGGGCTTGGTGAACACTGAAGCTTTCTTT.

The chain carries TRBV30 and TRBJ1-2; D unclear. V was shortened by 0 bases and J by 1 base, with 15 bases between the two germline ends. The CDR3 consists of 16 residues. The germline CDR1 and CDR2 sequences are GTSNPN and SVGIG (reference sequence). The chain's CDR3 is CAWSVIRHVDNYGYTF. CDR3 DNA: TGTGCCTGGAGTGTAATTCGACACGTAGATAACTATGGCTACACCTTC.

This clone showed up just once. The V gene is TRBV7-6, the J gene TRBJ2-3, with 9 bases that match TRBD1. The V segment lost 4 bases and the J segment 6 bases; nucleotides outside the gene matches: 2. The CDR3 is 13 amino acids. Germline CDR1 and CDR2: SGHVS and FNYEAQ. CDR3: CASSYRGLDTQYF. Here the CDR3 DNA reads TGTGCCAGCAGCTACAGGGGGCTCGATACGCAGTATTTT.

CDR3 sequence (DNA): TGTGCCAGCTCACCCGCGGGGGGAGAGACCCAGTACTTC. Its translation: CASSPAGGETQYF. The chain couples TRBV18 to TRBJ2-5; 8 bases agree with TRBD2. Germline assignment: CDR1 KGHSH and CDR2 LQKENI. V trimming: 3 bases; J trimming: 4 bases; junction bases outside the gene matches: 1. The CDR3 loop spans 13 amino acids.

V and J are TRBV7-9 and TRBJ1-4; TRBD1 matches at 10 bases. This CDR3 contains 18 residues. V shed 2 bases and J 7 bases; nucleotides not matched to a gene: 13. The germline CDR1 and CDR2 sequences are SEHNR and FQNEAQ (reference sequence). The CDR3 protein is CASSLRQGASQRGEKLFF. The CDR3 coding sequence is TGTGCCAGCAGCTTAAGACAGGGGGCGAGCCAGAGGGGTGAAAAACTGTTTTTT.

Only a few counts were recorded for this clone. V and J are TRBV4-1 and TRBJ1-4; the D gene is possibly TRBD1 (5 bases). With 0 bases removed from V and 8 bases from J, the gap between germline ends came to 10 bases. The germline V gene encodes CDR1 MGHRA and CDR2 YSYEKL. The CDR3 covers 14 residues. CDR3 nucleotide sequence: TGCGCCAGCAGCCAAGAGCGGGGGTGGGAAAAACTGTTTTTT. Translation: CASSQERGWEKLFF.